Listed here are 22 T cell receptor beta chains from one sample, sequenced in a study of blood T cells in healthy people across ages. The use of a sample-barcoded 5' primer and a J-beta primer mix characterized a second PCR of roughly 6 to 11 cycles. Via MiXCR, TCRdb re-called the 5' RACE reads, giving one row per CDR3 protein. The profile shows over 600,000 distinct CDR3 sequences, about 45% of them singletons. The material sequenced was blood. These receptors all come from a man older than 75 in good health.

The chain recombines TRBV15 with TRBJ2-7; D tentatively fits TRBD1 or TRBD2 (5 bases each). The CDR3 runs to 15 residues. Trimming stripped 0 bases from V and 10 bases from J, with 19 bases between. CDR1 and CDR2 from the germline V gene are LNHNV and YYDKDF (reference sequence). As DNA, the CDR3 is TGTGCCACCAGCAGAGATACCGGACTCCCCTGGGGCCAGTACTTC. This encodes CATSRDTGLPWGQYF. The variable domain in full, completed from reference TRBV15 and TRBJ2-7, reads DAMVIQNPRYQVTQFGKPVTLSCSQTLNHNVMYWYQQKSSQAPKLLFHYYDKDFNNEADTPDNFQSRRPNTSFCFLDIRSPGLGDTAMYLCATSRDTGLPWGQYFGPGTRLTVT.

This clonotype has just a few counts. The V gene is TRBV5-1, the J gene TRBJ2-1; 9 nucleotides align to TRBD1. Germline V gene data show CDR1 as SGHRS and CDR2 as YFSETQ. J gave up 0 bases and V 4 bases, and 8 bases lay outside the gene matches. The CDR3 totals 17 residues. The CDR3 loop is CASSPGTGLSSYNEQFF. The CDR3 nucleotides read TGCGCCAGCAGCCCTGGGACAGGGCTGAGCTCCTACAATGAGCAGTTCTTC. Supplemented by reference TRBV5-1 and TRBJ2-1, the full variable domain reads KAGVTQTPRYLIKTRGQQVTLSCSPISGHRSVSWYQQTPGQGLQFLFEYFSETQRNKGNFPGRFSGRQFSNSRSEMNVSTLELGDSALYLCASSPGTGLSSYNEQFFGPGTRLTVL.

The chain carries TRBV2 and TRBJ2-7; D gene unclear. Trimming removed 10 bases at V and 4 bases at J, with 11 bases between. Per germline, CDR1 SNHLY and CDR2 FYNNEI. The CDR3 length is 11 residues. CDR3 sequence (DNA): TGTGCCATCAATTACGATTACGAGCAGTACTTC. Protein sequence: CAINYDYEQYF.

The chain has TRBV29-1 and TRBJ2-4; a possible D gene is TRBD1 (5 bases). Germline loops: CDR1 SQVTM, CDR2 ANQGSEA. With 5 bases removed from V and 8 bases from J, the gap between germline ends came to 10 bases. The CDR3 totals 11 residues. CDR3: CSVKGSDIQYF. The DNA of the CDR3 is TGCAGCGTTAAGGGGTCGGACATTCAGTACTTC.

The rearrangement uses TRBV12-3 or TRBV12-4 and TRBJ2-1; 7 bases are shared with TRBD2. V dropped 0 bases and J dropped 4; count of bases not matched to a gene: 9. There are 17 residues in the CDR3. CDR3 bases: TGTGCCAGCAGTTTAGCGGGAGGGCCAGTAGGGTACAATGAGCAGTTCTTC. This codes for CASSLAGGPVGYNEQFF.

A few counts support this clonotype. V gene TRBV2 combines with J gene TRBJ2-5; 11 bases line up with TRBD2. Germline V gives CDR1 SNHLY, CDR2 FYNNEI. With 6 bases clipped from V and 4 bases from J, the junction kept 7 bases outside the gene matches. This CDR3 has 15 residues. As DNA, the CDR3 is TGTGCCAGCAGGGCCCTAGCGGGAGGAAGAGAGACCCAGTACTTC. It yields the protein CASRALAGGRETQYF.

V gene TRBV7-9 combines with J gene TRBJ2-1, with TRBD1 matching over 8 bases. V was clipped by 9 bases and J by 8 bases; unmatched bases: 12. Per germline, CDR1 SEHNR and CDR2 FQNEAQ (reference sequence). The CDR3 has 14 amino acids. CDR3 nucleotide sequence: TGTGCCAGTATGGTAGGACAGGGTGAGGATGAGCAGTTCTTC. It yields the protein CASMVGQGEDEQFF.

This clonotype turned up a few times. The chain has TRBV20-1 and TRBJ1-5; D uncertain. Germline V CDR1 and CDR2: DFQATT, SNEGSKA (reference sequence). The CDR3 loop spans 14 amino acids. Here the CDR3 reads CSLSRGGRYQPQHF. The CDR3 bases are TGCAGCCTTTCCCGCGGCGGAAGGTATCAGCCCCAGCATTTT.

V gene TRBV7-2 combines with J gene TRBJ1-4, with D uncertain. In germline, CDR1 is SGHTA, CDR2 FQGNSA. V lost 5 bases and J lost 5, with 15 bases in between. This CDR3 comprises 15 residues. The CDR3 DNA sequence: TGTGCCAGCAGCCCGTACAGTGGTCAAAATGAAAAACTGTTTTTT. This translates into CASSPYSGQNEKLFF.

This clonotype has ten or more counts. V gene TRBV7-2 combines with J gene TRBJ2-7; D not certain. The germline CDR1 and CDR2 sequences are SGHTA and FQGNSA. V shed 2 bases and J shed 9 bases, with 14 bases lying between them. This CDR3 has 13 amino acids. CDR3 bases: TGTGCCAGCAGCTTATACCCCACCGGCGGGCAGTACTTC. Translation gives CASSLYPTGGQYF.

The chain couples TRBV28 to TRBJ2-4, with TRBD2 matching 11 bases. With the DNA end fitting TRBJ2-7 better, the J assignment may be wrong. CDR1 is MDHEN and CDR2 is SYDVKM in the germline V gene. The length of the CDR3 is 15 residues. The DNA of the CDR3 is TGTGCCAGCAGATCCTTAGCGGGAGGGCCTGTCGAGCAGTACTTC. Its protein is CASRSLAGGPVEQYF.

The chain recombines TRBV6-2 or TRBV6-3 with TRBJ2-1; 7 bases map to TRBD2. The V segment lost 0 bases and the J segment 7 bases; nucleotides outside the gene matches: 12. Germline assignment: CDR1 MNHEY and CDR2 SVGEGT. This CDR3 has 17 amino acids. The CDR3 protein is CASSYSIRLAGLNEQFF. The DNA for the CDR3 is TGTGCCAGCAGTTACTCGATTCGACTAGCAGGATTAAATGAGCAGTTCTTC.

In nucleotides, the CDR3 is TGTGCCAGCAGCCCCCGGGGCAGCACTCAAGAGACCCAGTACTTC. Amino acid sequence: CASSPRGSTQETQYF. The V gene is TRBV7-2, the J gene TRBJ2-5, with D possibly being TRBD1 or TRBD2 (5 bases each). Per germline, CDR1 SGHTA and CDR2 FQGNSA. The germline V and J ends were trimmed by 5 bases and 2 bases, with 15 bases remaining between them. This CDR3 has 15 residues.

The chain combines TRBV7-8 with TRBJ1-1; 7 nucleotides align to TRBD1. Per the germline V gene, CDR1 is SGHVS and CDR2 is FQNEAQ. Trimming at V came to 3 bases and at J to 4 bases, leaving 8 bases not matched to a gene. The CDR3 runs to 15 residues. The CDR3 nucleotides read TGTGCCAGCAGCTTCAGAACAGGGGTGAGCACTGAAGCTTTCTTT. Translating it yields CASSFRTGVSTEAFF.

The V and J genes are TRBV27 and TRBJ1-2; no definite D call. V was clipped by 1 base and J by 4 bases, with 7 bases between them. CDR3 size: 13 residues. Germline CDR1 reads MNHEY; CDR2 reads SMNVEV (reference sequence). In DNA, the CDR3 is TGTGCCAGCAGTTTATTATCAGGCTATGGCTACACCTTC. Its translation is CASSLLSGYGYTF.

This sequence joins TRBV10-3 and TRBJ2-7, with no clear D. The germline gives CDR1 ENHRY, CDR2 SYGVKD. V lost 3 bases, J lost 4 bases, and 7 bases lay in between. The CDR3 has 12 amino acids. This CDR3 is CAISETPYEQYF. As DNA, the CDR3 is TGTGCCATCAGTGAAACCCCTTACGAGCAGTACTTC.

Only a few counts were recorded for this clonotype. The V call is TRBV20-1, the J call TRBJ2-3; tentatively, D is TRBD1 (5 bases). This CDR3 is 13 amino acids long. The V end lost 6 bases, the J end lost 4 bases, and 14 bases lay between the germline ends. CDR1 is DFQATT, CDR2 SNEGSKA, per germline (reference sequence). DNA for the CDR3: TGCAGTGCGCAGGGAAGTCGAGCAGATACGCAGTATTTT. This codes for CSAQGSRADTQYF.

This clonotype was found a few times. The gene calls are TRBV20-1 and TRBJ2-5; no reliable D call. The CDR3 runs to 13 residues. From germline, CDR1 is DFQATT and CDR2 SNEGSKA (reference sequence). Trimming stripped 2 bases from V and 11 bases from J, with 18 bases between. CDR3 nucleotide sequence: TGCAGTGCTAGAACCTACCTGAACAATGAGCAGTACTTC. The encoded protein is CSARTYLNNEQYF.

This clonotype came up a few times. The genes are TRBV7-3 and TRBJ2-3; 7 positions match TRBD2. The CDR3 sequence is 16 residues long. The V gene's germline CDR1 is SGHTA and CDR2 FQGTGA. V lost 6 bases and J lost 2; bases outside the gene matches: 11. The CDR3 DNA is TGTGCCAGCAGGACCCGGAGGGGAGGGCCCACAGATACGCAGTATTTT. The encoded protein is CASRTRRGGPTDTQYF.

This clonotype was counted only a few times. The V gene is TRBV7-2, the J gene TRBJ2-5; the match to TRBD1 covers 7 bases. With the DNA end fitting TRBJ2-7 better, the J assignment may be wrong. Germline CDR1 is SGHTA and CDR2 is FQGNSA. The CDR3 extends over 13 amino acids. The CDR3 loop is CASSFNRGYEQYF. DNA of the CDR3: TGTGCCAGCAGCTTCAACAGGGGCTACGAGCAGTACTTC.

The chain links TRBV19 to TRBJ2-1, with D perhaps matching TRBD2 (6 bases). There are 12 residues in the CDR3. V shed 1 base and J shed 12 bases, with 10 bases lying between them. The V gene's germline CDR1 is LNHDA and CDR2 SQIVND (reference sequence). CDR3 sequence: CASSIARGGQFF. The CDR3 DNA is TGTGCCAGTAGTATAGCAAGGGGAGGGCAGTTCTTC.

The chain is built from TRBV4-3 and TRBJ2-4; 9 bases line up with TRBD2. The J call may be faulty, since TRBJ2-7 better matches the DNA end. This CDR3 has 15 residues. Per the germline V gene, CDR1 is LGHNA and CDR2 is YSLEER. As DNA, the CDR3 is TGCGCCAGCAGCCAAGGTCGAGCGGGAGGCAACGAGCAGTACTTC. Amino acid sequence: CASSQGRAGGNEQYF.